This entry concerns a single T cell receptor beta chain. Its antigen is undetermined. This sample was taken from a study of blood T cell dynamics during melanoma immunotherapy. Turning to the study itself: First-line therapy was either pembrolizumab or nivolumab with ipilimumab for metastatic melanoma.

The time point denotes: pre-treatment baseline. Patients had no prior systemic cancer treatment, immunosuppressants or other active cancers. Whole-study findings and limits: It remained unknown if the driving T cell clones were melanoma-specific. PBMC repertoires of eventual disease-control patients split at W3 into clonality or diversity gains.

The method was immunoSEQ multiplex PCR; TCRdb's version includes in-frame clones alone and lacks a portion of them. The profile shows approximately 15,000 clones, around 83% of them singletons. Germline values: CDR1 SGDLS, CDR2 YYNGEE. V was clipped by 3 bases and J by 3 bases, with 13 bases between them. This CDR3 spans 14 amino acids. The sample in question was blood, obtained from a patient treated with checkpoint blockade. The sequence was collected from a human donor with melanoma. The rearrangement uses TRBV9 and TRBJ2-7; D possibly matches TRBD1 or TRBD2 (5 bases each). The CDR3 is CASSGPRDGYEQYF. The CDR3 region has the DNA TGTGCCAGCAGCGGCCCCAGGGACGGCTACGAGCAGTACTTC.